What follows is one T cell receptor (beta chain) and its context. Germline CDR1 is DFQATT and CDR2 is SNEGSKA (reference sequence). This CDR3 comprises 12 residues. V gave up 1 base and J gave up 6 bases, with 9 bases separating them. This entry is derived from a study of T-cell reconstitution after alpha-beta-depleted transplantation in children. For TCRbeta, the library was prepared with unique molecular identifiers. TCRdb re-analysed the PCR reads in MiXCR, keeping a single row per CDR3 protein. In the table there are approximately 1,000,000 distinct CDR3 sequences, roughly 29% of which are singletons.

The source material was PBMCs, mostly from graft donor cells, sampled 360 days after TCRalphabeta/CD19-depleted stem cell transplant. The chain uses TRBV20-1 and TRBJ2-5; D is unclear. The source is a boy less than two years old who had a stem cell transplant for SCID, so the T cells may come from the graft donor. The chain's CDR3 is CSARAGYQTQYF. CDR3 bases: TGCAGTGCTAGAGCGGGTTATCAGACCCAGTACTTC.